These T cell receptor beta chains were read from a single sample in a study of human T cells and chemical hapten exposure. TCRdb ran MiXCR on the RACE reads and lists one entry per CDR3 protein. The sample consists of 70,000 to 85,000 distinct CDR3 sequences, 7% to 9% of them appearing once. What was sequenced was whole blood. These receptors all come from a male donor in good health. Some clones in this sample may be carry-over from other donors' samples. The conserved cysteine and the conserved F or W are not part of the CDR3 here.

TRBJ2-1,TRBV6-5,ATHQVLGDEQF
TRBJ1-2,TRBV20-1,SARADRHGYT
TRBJ1-5,TRBV27,ASSLSQGEVQPQH
TRBJ1-4,TRBV4-3,ASSHLRDPNEKLF
TRBJ2-1,TRBV11-2,ASSLGAGGPYNEQF
TRBJ2-1,TRBV20-1,SARVIAGGPSSSYNEQF
TRBJ1-6,TRBV10-3,AISADIGSPLH
TRBJ1-5,TRBV15,ATSHDSLDQPQH
TRBJ1-1,TRBV7-8,ASTDGPVGRVVRTETNTEAF
TRBJ1-4,TRBV5-5,ASSSDKLFDEKLF
TRBJ2-1,TRBV7-2,ASSEGRLNEQF
TRBJ2-5,TRBV13,ASSLVTTGETQY
TRBJ2-7,TRBV7-9,ASSLMGLAEPYEQY
TRBJ2-1,TRBV5-1,ASRSQGASYNEQF
TRBJ1-5,TRBV7-4,ASSSTPYSNQPQH
TRBJ1-5,TRBV5-1,ASSLEGGDQPQH
TRBJ2-5,TRBV7-6,ASSTRRAQETQY
TRBJ1-3,TRBV6-1,ASSDRQGGNTIY
TRBJ2-3,TRBV12-3/TRBV12-4,ASSYSLAESTDTQY
TRBJ2-1,TRBV7-2,ASSPRDGGPLMNEQF
TRBJ2-7,TRBV6-5,ASSWTGREQY
TRBJ1-5,TRBV30,AWSAGTALGNQPQH
TRBJ1-4,TRBV30,AWSRRRSNEKLF
TRBJ2-5,TRBV12-3/TRBV12-4,ASSLPRLAGGQETQY
TRBJ2-7,TRBV6-9,ASKSGDSYEQY
TRBJ1-1,TRBV7-9,ASSLQDSEAF
TRBJ2-7,TRBV7-9,ASSSQGANYEQY
TRBJ2-4,TRBV7-6,ASSLEAARGRLAKNIQY
TRBJ2-3,TRBV7-6,ASSSSGRTDTQY
TRBJ1-5,TRBV27,ASSLGQVGNQPQH
TRBJ2-3,TRBV6-1,ASSEVAGDTDTQY
TRBJ1-1,TRBV5-1,ASSFQGRGTEAF
TRBJ2-3,TRBV12-5,ASGPGGSGGYTDTQY
TRBJ1-1,TRBV6-6,ASSYADRRGTEAF
TRBJ2-7,TRBV7-9,ASSSSSGGPAGEQY